This T cell receptor beta chain was documented in a study of T cells in Graves' hyperthyroidism and ophthalmopathy (dated by TCRdb to the late 2010s). Background for the entire study: Peripheral blood samples were taken at initial diagnosis, before any treatment was given. To identify distinguishing TCR V-J signatures, a discovery cohort of around 100 patients was used, comprising under 45 with Graves' ophthalmopathy and around 60 with stable Graves' hyperthyroidism. Prospective prediction of ophthalmopathy was tested in an independent validation cohort consisting of 18 hyperthyroidism patients and about 17 patients who later progressed to ophthalmopathy. The 100 discovery patients were divided at random into training and test sets in a 7:3 ratio. In more than 5 Graves' hyperthyroidism patients, the study also compared T-cell repertoires from thyroid tissue with T-cell repertoires from blood. Following sampling, methimazole starting at 30 mg daily was given to hyperthyroidism patients, and high-dose intravenous methylprednisolone was given to ophthalmopathy patients. The paper describes TCR Vbeta CDR3 sequencing of about 140 peripheral blood samples, made up of approximately 40 ophthalmopathy patients, around 78 hyperthyroidism patients and 17 progressor patients.

Ophthalmopathy patients had moderately to severely active disease, Clinical Activity Score of at least 3, NOSPECS grade of at least 4, and duration under 3 months. Any patient with an uncontrolled infection, another autoimmune disease, pregnancy or lactation was excluded. Diagnoses were established on the basis of clinical symptoms, serum thyroxine and TRAb, thyroid ultrasound, and orbital computed tomography. Ficoll-Paque density gradient centrifugation was used to isolate PBMCs from 9.5 to 10 ml of fresh peripheral blood. Total RNA was extracted using Trizol reagent, and RNA quality was assessed on an Agilent 2100 Bioanalyzer. Amplification of TCR beta CDR3 regions was carried out from RNA transcripts. A first-round RT-PCR of the TCR CDR3 used the HTBI primer set with the Qiagen OneStep RT-PCR kit. Libraries were constructed in a second round of multiplex PCR, after which size selection and purification were carried out. Paired-end sequencing of the libraries was performed with 100 bp reads on an Illumina HiSeq2000. In the original analysis: SOAPnuke was used to process the raw data, with reads discarded if the reads contained adapters or uncalled bases, had a mean Phred below 15, or lacked an exact constant-primer or identifier match. High-quality paired reads were merged using COPE v1.2.5, and each unique nucleotide sequence was defined as a clonotype. Clonotypes were aligned to IMGT TRBV, TRBD and TRBJ reference segments using MiTCR v1.1. The analysis included only V-J combinations with a frequency above 0.0001, which together covered roughly 99% of the repertoires. The TCS score was defined as the ratio of F50 (clonal expansion) to E x V (chaos), calculated using BLOSUM62-based TCRdist between CDR3 peptides within each V-J. Welch's t-statistics and random forest reduced 500 to 650 V-J features to around 14, which were used in a naive Bayes classifier (R e1071). The raw public data were reprocessed by TCRdb itself: fastp quality trimming at Q25, MiXCR clonotype calling, in-frame beta chains only. Here each entry gathers all rows of one CDR3 protein and keeps the most common genes and DNA. TCRdb, not the original authors, processed these V and J calls. The sample yields 200,000 to 300,000 distinct CDR3 sequences; roughly a quarter were counted once. The ten largest clones take up about a third of the sample.

Summary of the overall study and its limitations: Most expanded thyroid clonotypes (frequency above 0.001) were also detected in blood, suggesting blood repertoires may reflect thyroid immune responses. In validation, progression to ophthalmopathy was predicted by the model with about 70% sensitivity and approximately 78% specificity, a median of roughly six months before onset. In cross-validation, a model built on a 13 V-J signature told ophthalmopathy apart from stable hyperthyroidism with 87.88% sensitivity and approximately 81% specificity, and in testing the same model reached 80%/75%. Sample size was not statistically predetermined, and investigators were not blinded to group allocation.

This clonotype was detected only a few times. Its target antigen remains unknown. Given a much more abundant clone one base away, this may be a read error. V loses 4 bases at its end and J loses 8 bases; junction bases beyond the gene matches: 4. CDR1 and CDR2 are drawn from the germline V gene: SGHRS, YFSETQ. The CDR3 holds 12 amino acids from the cysteine to the phenylalanine. Only CDR3 DNA remains: 36 bases, in frame from the first base. This receptor chain uses TRBV5-1 and TRBJ1-2, with TRBD1 matching 8 junction bases. This receptor was taken from a middle-aged woman with Graves' ophthalmopathy. Sequences were obtained from blood. The nucleotide sequence reads TGCGCCAGCAGCAGGACAGGGAGAGGCTACACCTTC. It encodes CASSRTGRGYTF.